One T cell receptor beta chain is described in this entry. Its antigen is unidentified. This record comes from a study of cytomegalovirus exposure and HLA in healthy donors. Sequencing used immunoSEQ multiplex PCR; TCRdb keeps in-frame clones, though not all of them. The table records roughly 130,000 clones, roughly 91% of them present only once. Among the 120 or so subjects of the validation cohort, separate from the approximately 700-subject first cohort, were the donors. Whole-study results and caveats: In a later analysis, first-cohort TCR clusters were found to tend to co-occur in the 120 validation repertoires.

The germline V gene encodes CDR1 MDHEN and CDR2 SYDVKM. V shed 8 bases and J shed 15 bases, with 23 bases lying between them. This CDR3 is 13 amino acids long. The receptor's source is a man aged 30 to 45 in good health and CMV-seronegative. The chain joins TRBV28 to TRBJ2-1; D is unresolved. Specimen: PBMCs. The CDR3 bases are TGTGCCAGCCGAGCCCCGTCAGGTCCCCAACTGTTCTTC. Its protein product is CASRAPSGPQLFF.